The T cell receptor beta chain under discussion was sequenced for a study of vaccination and CD4 T cells after COVID-19. Sequencing of cultured CD4+ T cell DNA used the Oncomine TCR Beta short-read assay. TCRdb itself ran the PCR reads through MiXCR, one entry per CDR3 protein. The sample records under 25,000 distinct CDR3 sequences, 58% being singletons. CDR3 length equals 16 residues. CDR1 and CDR2 (germline): KGHDR, SFDVKD. V shed 0 bases and J 4 bases; nucleotides not matched to a gene: 4. A word on this clonotype: Its cognate antigen is unknown.

Documented treatment: 10-day PBMC culture with coronavirus spike peptide pools or control peptides (ViraFEST assay). Specimen: CD4+ T cells from blood, cultured in vitro. The gene calls are TRBV24-1 and TRBJ2-2; TRBD2 agrees at 7 bases. The receptor comes from a human donor who had recovered from COVID-19. CDR3 DNA sequence: TGTGCCACCAGTGATTTGGGGGGGGTTCGCACCGGGGAGCTGTTTTTT. This encodes CATSDLGGVRTGELFF.